The 8 T cell receptor beta chains presented below share a single source sample, sequenced in a study of shared clonotypes between healthy human individuals. Using immunoSEQ multiplex PCR, the repertoire was profiled, and TCRdb retains in-frame clones only, with some absent. The table shows over a million clones, with around 78% occurring only once. Sequences were obtained from memory CD4+ T cells from PBMCs. This sample's subset: CD45RA-negative fraction. The source is a man between 18 and 35 years old in good health. Some clones in this sample may be carry-over from other donors' samples.

J is TRBJ2-5 and V is TRBV28, with TRBD2 matching 12 bases. V was clipped by 7 bases and J by 2 bases; unmatched bases: 11. The germline gives CDR1 MDHEN, CDR2 SYDVKM. The CDR3 runs 17 residues. The CDR3 sequence: CASTIGGLAGGQETQYF. The CDR3 nucleotides are TGTGCCAGCACCATCGGTGGGCTAGCGGGAGGGCAAGAGACCCAGTACTTC. The entire variable domain, with the rest obtained from reference TRBV28 and TRBJ2-5, is as follows: DVKVTQSSRYLVKRTGEKVFLECVQDMDHENMFWYRQDPGLGLRLIYFSYDVKMKEKGDIPEGYSVSREKKERFSLILESASTNQTSMYLCASTIGGLAGGQETQYFGPGTRLLVL.

The genes are TRBV7-2 and TRBJ1-2; D unresolved. This CDR3 region has 14 residues. The germline CDR1 and CDR2 sequences are SGHTA and FQGNSA. V was trimmed by 5 bases and J by 1 base, leaving 11 bases between them. CDR3 loop: CASSPGGSNYGYTF. In DNA, the CDR3 is TGTGCCAGCAGCCCCGGAGGGAGTAACTATGGCTACACCTTC.

This clone was detected a few times. The rearrangement uses TRBV11-3 and TRBJ2-7; D may be TRBD1 or TRBD2 (5 bases each). There are 13 residues in the CDR3. The V end lost 6 bases, the J end lost 6 bases, and 15 bases lay between the germline ends. The V gene's germline CDR1 is SGHNT and CDR2 YENEEA. The CDR3 loop is CASSRGGSREQYF. The CDR3 nucleotides are TGTGCCAGCAGTCGGGGCGGTTCACGCGAGCAGTACTTC.

The table lists this clone with a count of one. This chain joins TRBV5-1 and TRBJ2-1, with TRBD2 matching 13 bases. The germline V gene has CDR1 SGHRS and CDR2 YFSETQ. The V segment lost 4 bases and the J segment 6 bases; nucleotides outside the gene matches: 4. This CDR3 region has 15 residues. The DNA of the CDR3 is TGCGCCAGCAGCATACGACTAGCGGGGGGCAATGAGCAGTTCTTC. It specifies CASSIRLAGGNEQFF.

Concerning this clone itself: Other DNA sequences from this sample encode an identical CDR3 as well. The chain links TRBV18 to TRBJ1-3; 7 bases agree with TRBD1. Germline V gene data show CDR1 as KGHSH and CDR2 as LQKENI. V shed 3 bases, J shed 0 bases, and the junction held 2 bases outside the gene matches. The CDR3 has 15 residues. CDR3 loop: CASSPQGVSGNTIYF. The CDR3, as DNA: TGTGCCAGCTCACCTCAGGGGGTCTCTGGAAACACCATATATTTT.

The CDR3 DNA follows: TGTGCCAGTAGTATTCAGGCAACTTCTTACGAGCAGTACTTC. Translation: CASSIQATSYEQYF. The chain recombines TRBV19 with TRBJ2-7; D remains unclear. The CDR3 spans 14 residues. Germline V gene lookup returns CDR1 LNHDA and CDR2 SQIVND (reference sequence). Trimming cost V 3 bases and J 4 bases, with 13 bases left between them.

J is TRBJ2-7 and V is TRBV29-1; TRBD1 matches 9 bases. The CDR3 covers 13 residues. Germline CDR1 SQVTM, CDR2 ANQGSEA. Germline trimming cut 2 bases from V and 4 bases from J; bases unmatched to any gene: 3. The CDR3 here is CSVERDRGYEQYF. As DNA, the CDR3 is TGCAGCGTTGAAAGAGACAGGGGGTACGAGCAGTACTTC.

The chain joins TRBV15 to TRBJ1-5; D is uncertain. Germline V gene sequence: CDR1 LNHNV, CDR2 YYDKDF (reference sequence). This CDR3 is 16 amino acids long. V gave up 0 bases and J gave up 6 bases, with 15 bases separating them. CDR3 sequence: CATSRDHRDTPQPQHF. The DNA for the CDR3 is TGTGCCACCAGCAGAGATCATAGGGATACCCCTCAGCCCCAGCATTTT.